These 14 T cell receptor beta chains came from one sample sequenced in a study of T cells in Graves' hyperthyroidism and ophthalmopathy. RNA transcripts provided the source from which TCR beta CDR3 regions were amplified. TCR CDR3 regions were first amplified by RT-PCR with HTBI primers. One entry per CDR3 protein results from TCRdb running MiXCR on the multiplex PCR reads. The sample holds almost 600,000 distinct CDR3 sequences; approximately 13% are singletons and the top ten take 4.5% to 6%. Sequenced material: blood. The source is a woman aged 25 to 39 with Graves' hyperthyroidism that later progressed to Graves' ophthalmopathy.

Many counts were recorded for this clonotype. The genes are TRBV15 and TRBJ2-6; D is perhaps TRBD2 (5 bases). The CDR3 contains 14 residues. From germline, CDR1 is LNHNV and CDR2 YYDKDF (reference sequence). V lost 8 bases and J lost 9, with 17 bases in between. The CDR3 is CATSRSREGNVLTF. The CDR3 DNA reads as TGTGCCACCTCCCGCAGCCGGGAAGGCAACGTCCTGACTTTC.

CDR3 sequence (DNA): TGTGCCAGCAGTCCCCCTAGCGGGAGGGCCAGATTTACCGGGGAGCTGTTTTTT. It yields the protein CASSPPSGRARFTGELFF. This rearrangement joins TRBV6-1 to TRBJ2-2; 12 nucleotides agree with TRBD2. CDR1 is MNHNS, CDR2 SASEGT, per germline. This CDR3 has 18 residues. The V gene end was trimmed by 5 bases and the J gene end by 5 bases; junction bases not matched to a gene: 12.

This clonotype came up a few times. J is TRBJ1-2 and V is TRBV7-3; D may be TRBD1 (6 bases). Trimming pared 3 bases from V and 4 bases from J, leaving 9 bases between. Germline V CDR1 and CDR2: SGHTA, FQGTGA. The CDR3 has 13 amino acids. The CDR3: CASSFGQSYGYTF. The CDR3 coding sequence is TGTGCCAGCAGCTTTGGACAGTCCTATGGCTACACCTTC.

This clonotype occurred a few times. This chain uses TRBV6-2 or TRBV6-3 with TRBJ2-5; unclear D gene. The CDR3 is 16 amino acids. Germline values: CDR1 MNHEY, CDR2 SVGEGT. Trimming left V 5 bases short and J 0 bases short, with 16 bases between. This chain's CDR3 is CASSHLGQRDQETQYF. CDR3 DNA: TGTGCCAGCAGTCACCTTGGGCAGAGAGACCAAGAGACCCAGTACTTC.

This clonotype was recorded at least ten times. This chain uses TRBV6-1 with TRBJ2-1, with 14 nucleotides matching TRBD2. With V trimmed by 5 bases and J by 6 bases, 9 bases remained unmatched. Germline-derived CDR1 and CDR2 are MNHNS and SASEGT. CDR3 size: 17 residues. In DNA, the CDR3 is TGTGCCAGCAGTAAGGGACTAGCGGGAGACGTGGGCAATGAGCAGTTCTTC. Protein product: CASSKGLAGDVGNEQFF.

Only a few counts were recorded for this clonotype. The chain links TRBV7-2 to TRBJ2-3; D is ambiguous. With 3 bases removed from V and 0 bases from J, the gap between germline ends came to 7 bases. CDR1 is SGHTA, CDR2 FQGNSA, per germline. The CDR3 runs to 14 residues. CDR3 bases: TGTGCCAGCAGCTTTGGGCAGAGCACAGATACGCAGTATTTT. Encoded protein: CASSFGQSTDTQYF. The variable domain in full, with the rest retrieved from reference TRBV7-2 and TRBJ2-3, is GAGVSQSPSNKVTEKGKDVELRCDPISGHTALYWYRQSLGQGLEFLIYFQGNSAPDKSGLPSDRFSAERTGGSVSTLTIQRTQQEDSAVYLCASSFGQSTDTQYFGPGTRLTVL.

This clonotype was seen at least ten times. V gene TRBV7-3 combines with J gene TRBJ2-3; possibly TRBD2 for D (5 bases). This CDR3 spans 15 amino acids. Per germline, CDR1 SGHTA and CDR2 FQGTGA. V lost 5 bases to trimming and J lost 0 bases, with 12 bases between them. CDR3 coding DNA: TGTGCCAGCAGCGACCGAGCGGCTAGCACAGATACGCAGTATTTT. Protein: CASSDRAASTDTQYF.

About this clonotype itself: Being one base from a much bigger clone, this may be a read error. The chain carries TRBV7-9 and TRBJ2-3, with D possibly matching TRBD1 (6 bases). This CDR3 region has 12 residues. V was trimmed by 8 bases and J by 3 bases, leaving 9 bases between them. Looked up from germline, CDR1 is SEHNR and CDR2 is FQNEAQ (reference sequence). CDR3 sequence reads: CASVQGTDTQYF. CDR3 sequence (DNA): TGTGCCAGCGTCCAGGGGACAGATACGCAGTATTTT.

V usage is TRBV18 and J usage is TRBJ2-7, with 7 bases that match TRBD2. The germline V gene has CDR1 KGHSH and CDR2 LQKENI. Unmatched junction bases numbered 10, after V lost 3 bases and J lost 5 bases. This CDR3 has 15 residues. CDR3 protein: CASSPRPIAGDEQYF. CDR3 DNA: TGTGCCAGCTCACCGCGGCCTATTGCGGGGGACGAGCAGTACTTC.

The sample holds many counts of this clonotype. The chain couples TRBV7-2 to TRBJ2-7; TRBD1 is a possible D gene (6 bases). From germline, CDR1 is SGHTA and CDR2 FQGNSA. The CDR3 loop spans 17 amino acids. Trimming stripped 5 bases from V and 3 bases from J, with 23 bases between. The CDR3 nucleotides are TGTGCCAGCAGCACGCCGACCGGGACAACTTTCAACTACGAGCAGTACTTC. It yields the protein CASSTPTGTTFNYEQYF.

This clonotype was observed at least ten times. This chain connects TRBV12-3 or TRBV12-4 to TRBJ2-1; D not resolved. This CDR3 is 14 amino acids long. V lost 11 bases and J 0 bases, leaving 14 bases between the germline ends. This CDR3 is CASRGLPSYNEQFF. The CDR3 DNA is TGTGCCTCGAGAGGCCTACCCTCCTACAATGAGCAGTTCTTC.

The chain has TRBV3-1 and TRBJ2-7; the match to TRBD1 covers 8 bases. With 4 bases clipped from V and 9 bases from J, the junction kept 8 bases outside the gene matches. Germline V gene lookup returns CDR1 LGHDT and CDR2 YNNKEL (reference sequence). This CDR3 spans 13 amino acids. The CDR3 nucleotides read TGTGCCAGCAGCCCGGACAGGGACGGGGTGCAGTACTTC. As protein: CASSPDRDGVQYF.

In the case of this clonotype: A much larger clone differs from this one at a single base, so this may be a read error. The rearrangement links TRBV6-2 or TRBV6-3 to TRBJ1-1; 9 bases are shared with TRBD1. CDR1 and CDR2 (germline): MNHEY, SVGEGT. This CDR3 contains 16 residues. The CDR3 region is CPSSLQQGALGTEAFF. The CDR3 DNA reads TGTCCCAGCAGTTTACAACAGGGGGCGTTGGGCACTGAAGCTTTCTTT.

This clonotype was recorded many times. This rearrangement joins TRBV19 to TRBJ1-2, with 7 bases matching TRBD1. From germline, CDR1 is LNHDA and CDR2 SQIVND (reference sequence). The junction had 13 bases not matched to a gene; V was cut back by 7 bases and J by 2 bases. The CDR3 has 16 residues. CDR3 bases: TGTGCCAGTATCTCGGCCAGGGGGTCCGAGAACTATGGCTACACCTTC. This gives the protein CASISARGSENYGYTF. Full variable domain (missing parts from reference TRBV19 and TRBJ1-2): DGGITQSPKYLFRKEGQNVTLSCEQNLNHDAMYWYRQDPGQGLRLIYYSQIVNDFQKGDIAEGYSVSREKKESFPLTVTSAQKNPTAFYLCASISARGSENYGYTFGSGTRLTVV.